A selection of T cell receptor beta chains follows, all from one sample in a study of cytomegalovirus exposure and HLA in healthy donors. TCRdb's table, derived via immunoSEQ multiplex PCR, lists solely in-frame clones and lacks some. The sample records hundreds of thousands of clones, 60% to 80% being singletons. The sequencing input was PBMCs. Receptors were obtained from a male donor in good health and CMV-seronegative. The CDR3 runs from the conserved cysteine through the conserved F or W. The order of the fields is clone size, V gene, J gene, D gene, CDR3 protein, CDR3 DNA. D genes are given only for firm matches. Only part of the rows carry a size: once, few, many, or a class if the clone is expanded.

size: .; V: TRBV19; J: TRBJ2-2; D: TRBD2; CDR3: CASIPGAGLAGKFGGELFF; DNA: TGTGCCAGTATTCCGGGAGCGGGACTAGCGGGAAAGTTCGGCGGGGAGCTGTTTTTT
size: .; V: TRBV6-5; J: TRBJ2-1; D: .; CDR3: CASSFPVYNEQFF; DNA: TGTGCCAGCAGTTTCCCCGTCTACAATGAGCAGTTCTTC
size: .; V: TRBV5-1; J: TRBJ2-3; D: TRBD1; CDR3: CASSPTGGTDTQYF; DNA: TGCGCCAGCAGCCCCACAGGGGGGACAGATACGCAGTATTTT
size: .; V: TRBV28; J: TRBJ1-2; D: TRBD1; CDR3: CASSFPQGLGYGYTF; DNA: TGTGCCAGCAGTTTCCCACAGGGGCTTGGCTATGGCTACACCTTC
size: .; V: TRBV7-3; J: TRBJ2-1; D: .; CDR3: CASSFRQGKYNEQFF; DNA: TGTGCCAGCAGCTTCCGGCAGGGCAAGTACAATGAGCAGTTCTTC
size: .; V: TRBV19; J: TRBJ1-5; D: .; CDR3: CASSTADRPNQPQHF; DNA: TGTGCCAGTAGTACCGCCGACAGGCCCAATCAGCCCCAGCATTTT
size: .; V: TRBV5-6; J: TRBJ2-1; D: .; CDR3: CASSLVIGGYNEQFF; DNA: TGTGCCAGCAGCTTGGTAATAGGAGGTTACAATGAGCAGTTCTTC
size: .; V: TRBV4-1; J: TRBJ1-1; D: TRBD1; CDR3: CASSLSRGLTSEAFF; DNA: TGCGCCAGCAGCCTATCGAGGGGGCTAACGAGTGAAGCTTTCTTT
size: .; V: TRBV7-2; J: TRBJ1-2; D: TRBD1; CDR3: CASSLAGGQGATYGYTF; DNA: TGTGCCAGCAGCTTAGCGGGGGGACAGGGGGCGACCTATGGCTACACCTTC
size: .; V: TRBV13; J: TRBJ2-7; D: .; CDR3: CASSPGLHYEQYF; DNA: TGTGCCAGCAGCCCCGGACTACACTACGAGCAGTACTTC
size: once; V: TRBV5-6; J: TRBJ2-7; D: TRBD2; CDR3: CASSLATGTSEQYF; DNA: TGTGCCAGCAGCTTGGCCACCGGGACTAGCGAGCAGTACTTC
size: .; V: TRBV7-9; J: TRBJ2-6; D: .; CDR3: CSSTIAGEANVLTF; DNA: TGTTCCAGCACGATAGCTGGTGAGGCCAACGTCCTGACTTTC
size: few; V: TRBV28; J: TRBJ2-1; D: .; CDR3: CASILSSPFYNEQFF; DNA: TGTGCCAGCATTCTCTCTTCCCCCTTTTACAATGAGCAGTTCTTC
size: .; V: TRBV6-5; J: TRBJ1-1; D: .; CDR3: CASIWGGTEAFF; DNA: TGTGCCAGCATATGGGGGGGCACTGAAGCTTTCTTT
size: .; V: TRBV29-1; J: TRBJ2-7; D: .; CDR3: CSVADSSLSYEQYF; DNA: TGCAGCGTTGCCGACAGTTCCCTCTCCTACGAGCAGTACTTC
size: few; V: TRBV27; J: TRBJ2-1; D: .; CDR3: CASSPTPGLPYNEQFF; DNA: TGTGCCAGCAGTCCTACTCCGGGACTCCCATACAATGAGCAGTTCTTC
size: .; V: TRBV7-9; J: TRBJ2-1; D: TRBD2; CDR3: CASSLGLARNNEQFF; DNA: TGTGCCAGCAGCTTAGGACTAGCGAGAAATAATGAGCAGTTCTTC
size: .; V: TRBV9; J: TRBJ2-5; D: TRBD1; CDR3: CASSVGQGEETQYF; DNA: TGTGCCAGCAGCGTGGGACAGGGGGAAGAGACCCAGTACTTC
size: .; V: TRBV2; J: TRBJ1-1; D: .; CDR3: CASSERNTEAFF; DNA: TGTGCCAGCAGTGAGCGGAACACTGAAGCTTTCTTT
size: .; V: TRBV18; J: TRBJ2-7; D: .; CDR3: CASSRAQAGYEQYF; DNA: TGTGCCAGCTCACGGGCACAGGCAGGGTACGAGCAGTACTTC
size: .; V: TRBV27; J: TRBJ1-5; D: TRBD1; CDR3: CASSPTGGANQPQHF; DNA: TGTGCCAGCAGTCCCACAGGGGGCGCGAATCAGCCCCAGCATTTT
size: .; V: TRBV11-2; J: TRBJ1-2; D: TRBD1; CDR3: CASSPRGDRGHGYTF; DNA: TGTGCCAGCTCTCCCAGGGGGGACAGGGGGCATGGCTACACCTTC
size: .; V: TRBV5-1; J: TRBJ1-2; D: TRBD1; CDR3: CASSLNVWGTGPNYGYTF; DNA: TGCGCCAGCAGCCTAAACGTTTGGGGGACAGGACCTAACTATGGCTACACCTTC
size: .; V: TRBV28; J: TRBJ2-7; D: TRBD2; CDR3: CASSLAGGSYEQYF; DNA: TGTGCCAGCAGTTTAGCGGGAGGGTCCTACGAGCAGTACTTC